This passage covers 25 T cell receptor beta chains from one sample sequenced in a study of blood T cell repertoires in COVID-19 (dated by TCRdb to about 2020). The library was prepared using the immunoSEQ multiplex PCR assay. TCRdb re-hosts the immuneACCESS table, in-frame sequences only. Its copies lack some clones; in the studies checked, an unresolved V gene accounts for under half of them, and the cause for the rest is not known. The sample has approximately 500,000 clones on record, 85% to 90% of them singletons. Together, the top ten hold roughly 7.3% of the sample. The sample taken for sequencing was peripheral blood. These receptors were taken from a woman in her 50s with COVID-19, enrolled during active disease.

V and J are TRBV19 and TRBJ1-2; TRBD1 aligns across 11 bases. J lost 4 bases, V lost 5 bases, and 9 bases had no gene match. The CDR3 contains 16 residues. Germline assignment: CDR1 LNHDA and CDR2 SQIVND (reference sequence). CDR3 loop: CASSSSGTGGTYGYTF. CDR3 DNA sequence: TGTGCCAGTAGTTCCTCGGGGACAGGGGGAACCTATGGCTACACCTTC.

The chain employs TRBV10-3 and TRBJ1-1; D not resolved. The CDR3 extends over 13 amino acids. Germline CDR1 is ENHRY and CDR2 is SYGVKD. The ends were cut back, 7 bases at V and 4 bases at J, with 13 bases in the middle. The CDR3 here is CAITPASGTEAFF. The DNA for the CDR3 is TGTGCCATCACTCCCGCCTCGGGCACTGAAGCTTTCTTT.

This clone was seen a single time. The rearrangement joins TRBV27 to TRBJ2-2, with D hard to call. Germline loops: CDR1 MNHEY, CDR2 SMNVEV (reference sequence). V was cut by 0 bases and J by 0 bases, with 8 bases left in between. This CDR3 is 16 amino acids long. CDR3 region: CASSLSPHANTGELFF. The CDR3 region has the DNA TGTGCCAGCAGTTTATCACCACACGCGAACACCGGGGAGCTGTTTTTT.

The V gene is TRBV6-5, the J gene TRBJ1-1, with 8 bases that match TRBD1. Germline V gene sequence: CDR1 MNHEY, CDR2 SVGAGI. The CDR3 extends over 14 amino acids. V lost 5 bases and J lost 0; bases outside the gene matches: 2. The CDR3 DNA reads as TGTGCCAGCAGTAAACAGGGGGTGAACACTGAAGCTTTCTTT. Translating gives CASSKQGVNTEAFF.

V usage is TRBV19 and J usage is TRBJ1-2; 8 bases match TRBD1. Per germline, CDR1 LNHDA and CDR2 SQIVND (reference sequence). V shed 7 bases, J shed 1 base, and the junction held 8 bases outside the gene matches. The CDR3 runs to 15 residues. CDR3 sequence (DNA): TGTGCCAGTACACCGGACAGGGCGATTAACTATGGCTACACCTTC. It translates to CASTPDRAINYGYTF.

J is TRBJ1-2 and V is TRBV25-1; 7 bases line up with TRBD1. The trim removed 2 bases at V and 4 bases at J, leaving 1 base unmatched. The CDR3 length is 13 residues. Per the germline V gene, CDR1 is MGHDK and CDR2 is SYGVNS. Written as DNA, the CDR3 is TGTGCCAGCAGTGAACCAGGGGGCTATGGCTACACCTTC. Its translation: CASSEPGGYGYTF.

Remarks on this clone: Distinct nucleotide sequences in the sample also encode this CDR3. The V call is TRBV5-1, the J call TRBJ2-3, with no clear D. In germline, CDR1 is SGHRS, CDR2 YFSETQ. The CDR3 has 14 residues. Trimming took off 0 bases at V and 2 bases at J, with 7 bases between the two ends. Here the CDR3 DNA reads TGCGCCAGCAGCTTGGCGCAAGCCACAGATACGCAGTATTTT. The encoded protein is CASSLAQATDTQYF.

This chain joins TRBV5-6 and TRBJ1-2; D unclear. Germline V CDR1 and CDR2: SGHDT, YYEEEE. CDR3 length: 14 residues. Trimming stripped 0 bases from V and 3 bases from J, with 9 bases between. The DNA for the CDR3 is TGTGCCAGCAGCTTGGCGGGAATTGACTATGGCTACACCTTC. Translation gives CASSLAGIDYGYTF.

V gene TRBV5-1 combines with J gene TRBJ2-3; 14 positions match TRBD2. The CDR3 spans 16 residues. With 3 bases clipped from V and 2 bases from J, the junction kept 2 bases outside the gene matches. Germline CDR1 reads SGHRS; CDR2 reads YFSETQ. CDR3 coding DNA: TGCGCCAGCAGCTCGGGACTAGCGGGGGCCACAGATACGCAGTATTTT. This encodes CASSSGLAGATDTQYF.

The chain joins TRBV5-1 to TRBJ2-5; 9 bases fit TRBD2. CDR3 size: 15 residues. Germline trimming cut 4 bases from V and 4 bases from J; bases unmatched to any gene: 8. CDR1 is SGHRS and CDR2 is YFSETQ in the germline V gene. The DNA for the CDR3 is TGCGCCAGCAGCCCTGGGGCTAGCGGGGTAGAGACCCAGTACTTC. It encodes CASSPGASGVETQYF.

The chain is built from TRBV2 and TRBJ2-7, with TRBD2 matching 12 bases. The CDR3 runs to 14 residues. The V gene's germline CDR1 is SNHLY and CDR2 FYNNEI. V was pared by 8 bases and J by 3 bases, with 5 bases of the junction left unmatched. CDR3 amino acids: CASGGTSGYYEQYF. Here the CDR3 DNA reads TGTGCCAGCGGGGGGACTAGCGGGTACTACGAGCAGTACTTC.

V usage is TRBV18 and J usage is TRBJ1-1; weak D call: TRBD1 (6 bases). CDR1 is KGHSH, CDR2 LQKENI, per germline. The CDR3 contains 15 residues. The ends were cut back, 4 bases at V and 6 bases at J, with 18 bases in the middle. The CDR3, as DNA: TGTGCCAGCTCACGACCAGGCGGGGGCCGCGCTGAAGCTTTCTTT. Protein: CASSRPGGGRAEAFF.

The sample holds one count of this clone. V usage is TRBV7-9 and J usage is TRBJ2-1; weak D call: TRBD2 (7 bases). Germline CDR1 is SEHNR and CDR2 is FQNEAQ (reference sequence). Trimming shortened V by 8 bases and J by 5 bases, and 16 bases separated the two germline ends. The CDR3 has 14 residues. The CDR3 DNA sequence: TGTGCCAGCCTTCCCGGGGGGACACACAATGAGCAGTTCTTC. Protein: CASLPGGTHNEQFF.

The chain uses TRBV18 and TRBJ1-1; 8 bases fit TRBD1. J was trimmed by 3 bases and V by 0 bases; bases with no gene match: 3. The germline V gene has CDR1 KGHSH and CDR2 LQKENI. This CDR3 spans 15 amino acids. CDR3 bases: TGTGCCAGCTCACCACCTAACAGGGGGGACACTGAAGCTTTCTTT. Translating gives CASSPPNRGDTEAFF.

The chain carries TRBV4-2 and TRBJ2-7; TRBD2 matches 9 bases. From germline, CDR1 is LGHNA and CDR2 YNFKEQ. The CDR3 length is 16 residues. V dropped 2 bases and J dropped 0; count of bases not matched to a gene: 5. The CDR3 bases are TGTGCCAGCAGCCAATTAGCGGGGGAGAGCTCCTACGAGCAGTACTTC. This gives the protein CASSQLAGESSYEQYF.

The DNA for the CDR3 is TGTGCCAGCAGCCAAGAATGGGGGCCCAGCACAGATACGCAGTATTTT. Its protein product is CASSQEWGPSTDTQYF. V usage is TRBV4-2 and J usage is TRBJ2-3; the D gene is possibly TRBD1 (6 bases). The CDR3 has 16 amino acids. Per germline, CDR1 LGHNA and CDR2 YNFKEQ. V gave up 0 bases and J gave up 0 bases, with 10 bases separating them.

The CDR3 DNA reads TGTGCCAGCAGCTCCGGACAGGGGGGTCCCTTGCCTATCTCTGGAAACACCATATATTTT. Protein product: CASSSGQGGPLPISGNTIYF. V and J are TRBV7-8 and TRBJ1-3; the match to TRBD1 covers 10 bases. Trimming took 4 bases from V and 0 from J; bases not matched to a gene: 15. The CDR3 extends over 20 amino acids. CDR1 is SGHVS and CDR2 is FQNEAQ in the germline V gene.

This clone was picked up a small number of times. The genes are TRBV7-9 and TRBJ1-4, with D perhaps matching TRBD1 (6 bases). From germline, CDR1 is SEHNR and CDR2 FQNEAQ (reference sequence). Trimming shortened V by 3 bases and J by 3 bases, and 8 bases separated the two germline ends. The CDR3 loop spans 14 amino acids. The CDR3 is CASSLGAANEKLFF. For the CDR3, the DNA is TGTGCCAGCAGCTTGGGGGCGGCTAATGAAAAACTGTTTTTT.

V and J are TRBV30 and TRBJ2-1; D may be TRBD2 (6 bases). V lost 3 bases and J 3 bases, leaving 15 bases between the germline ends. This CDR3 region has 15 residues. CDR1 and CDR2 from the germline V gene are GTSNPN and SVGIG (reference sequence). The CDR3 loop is CAWRAYGGFYNEQFF. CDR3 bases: TGTGCCTGGAGAGCCTACGGGGGATTCTACAATGAGCAGTTCTTC. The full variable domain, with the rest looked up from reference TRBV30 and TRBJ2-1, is SQTIHQWPATLVQPVGSPLSLECTVEGTSNPNLYWYRQAAGRGLQLLFYSVGIGQISSEVPQNLSASRPQDRQFILSSKKLLLSDSGFYLCAWRAYGGFYNEQFFGPGTRLTVL.

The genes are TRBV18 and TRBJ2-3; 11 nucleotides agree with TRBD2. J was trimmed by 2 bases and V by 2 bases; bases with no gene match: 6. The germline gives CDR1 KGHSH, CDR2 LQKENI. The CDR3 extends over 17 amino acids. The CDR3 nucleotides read TGTGCCAGCTCACCAGTTCTAGCGGGGGGATACACAGATACGCAGTATTTT. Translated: CASSPVLAGGYTDTQYF.

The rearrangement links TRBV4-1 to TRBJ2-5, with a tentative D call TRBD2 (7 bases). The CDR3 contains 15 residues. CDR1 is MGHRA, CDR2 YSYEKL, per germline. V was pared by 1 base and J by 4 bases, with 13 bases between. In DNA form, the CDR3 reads TGCGCCAGCAGCCAAGGGTGGGGGGGGCGAGAGACCCAGTACTTC. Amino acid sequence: CASSQGWGGRETQYF.

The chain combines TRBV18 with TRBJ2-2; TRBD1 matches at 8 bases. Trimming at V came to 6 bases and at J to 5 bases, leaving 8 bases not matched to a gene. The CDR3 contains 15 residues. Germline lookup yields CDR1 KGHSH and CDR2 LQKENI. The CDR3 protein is CASSRDRGQTGELFF. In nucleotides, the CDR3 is TGTGCCAGCTCCCGCGACAGGGGACAAACCGGGGAGCTGTTTTTT. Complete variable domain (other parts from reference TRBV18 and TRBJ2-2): NAGVMQNPRHLVRRRGQEARLRCSPMKGHSHVYWYRQLPEEGLKFMVYLQKENIIDESGMPKERFSAEFPKEGPSILRIQQVVRGDSAAYFCASSRDRGQTGELFFGEGSRLTVL.

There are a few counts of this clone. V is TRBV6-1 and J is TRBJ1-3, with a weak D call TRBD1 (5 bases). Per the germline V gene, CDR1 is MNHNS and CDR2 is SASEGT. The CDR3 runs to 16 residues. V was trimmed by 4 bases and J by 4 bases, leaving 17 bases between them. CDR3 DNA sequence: TGTGCCAGCAGTGCCCTGCAGGGAACGGCCGGAAACACCATATATTTT. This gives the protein CASSALQGTAGNTIYF.

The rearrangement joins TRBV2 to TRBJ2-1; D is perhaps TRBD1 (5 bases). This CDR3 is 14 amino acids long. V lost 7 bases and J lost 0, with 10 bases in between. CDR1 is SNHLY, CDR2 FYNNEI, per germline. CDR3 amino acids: CASIQGASYNEQFF. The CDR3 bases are TGTGCCAGCATCCAAGGGGCCTCCTACAATGAGCAGTTCTTC.

As DNA, the CDR3 is TGTGCCAGCAGCTTAAAAGAGGGCCAGGTGAGCACAGATACGCAGTATTTT. Translation gives CASSLKEGQVSTDTQYF. The chain combines TRBV7-9 with TRBJ2-3; D perhaps matches TRBD2 (5 bases). The CDR3 has 17 residues. Germline values: CDR1 SEHNR, CDR2 FQNEAQ (reference sequence). V was shortened by 2 bases and J by 0 bases, with 15 bases between the two germline ends.